This entry features one T cell receptor (beta chain) sequence. The antigen is not known. The CDR3 sequence is 16 residues long. Trimming cost V 2 bases and J 0 bases; bases outside gene matches: 2. CDR1 is MGHDK, CDR2 SYGVNS, per germline. This sample stems from a study of cytomegalovirus exposure and HLA in healthy donors. Study-wide results and limits: Rates of TCR association differed by HLA locus in a later analysis, with DRB1 highest and HLA-C lowest. Some TCR beta chains (roughly 160 of them) were listed as cytomegalovirus-associated.

Amplification used 60 Vbeta primers and 13 Jbeta primers. Measured with immunoSEQ multiplex PCR; TCRdb has only the in-frame clones, and not every one. In all, the sample yields roughly 73,000 clones. The rearrangement uses TRBV25-1 and TRBJ2-3; 10 bases are shared with TRBD2. Sequenced input: PBMCs. This receptor was obtained from a female donor in good health and CMV-seropositive. CDR3 sequence: CASSEKRGGSTDTQYF. CDR3 bases: TGTGCCAGCAGTGAAAAGCGGGGGGGTAGCACAGATACGCAGTATTTT.